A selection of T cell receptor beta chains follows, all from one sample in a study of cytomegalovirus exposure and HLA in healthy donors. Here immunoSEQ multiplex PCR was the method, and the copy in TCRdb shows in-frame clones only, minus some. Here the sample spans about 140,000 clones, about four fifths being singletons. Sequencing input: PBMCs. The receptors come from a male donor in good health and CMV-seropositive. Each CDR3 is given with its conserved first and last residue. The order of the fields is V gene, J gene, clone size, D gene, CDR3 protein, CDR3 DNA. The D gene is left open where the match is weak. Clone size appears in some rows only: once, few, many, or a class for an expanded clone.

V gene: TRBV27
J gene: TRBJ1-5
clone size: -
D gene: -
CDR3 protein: CASSLFGQGGQVAINQPQHF
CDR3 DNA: TGTGCCAGCAGTTTATTCGGGCAGGGAGGTCAAGTGGCCATAAATCAGCCCCAGCATTTT

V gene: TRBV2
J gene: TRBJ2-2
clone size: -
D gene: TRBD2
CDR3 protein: CASISGLAVTGELFF
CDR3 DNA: TGTGCCAGCATCTCCGGACTAGCGGTGACCGGGGAGCTGTTTTTT

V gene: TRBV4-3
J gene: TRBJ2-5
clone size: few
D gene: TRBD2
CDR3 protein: CASSRGTSGSVQETQYF
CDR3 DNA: TGCGCCAGCAGCCGGGGGACTAGCGGGAGTGTCCAAGAGACCCAGTACTTC

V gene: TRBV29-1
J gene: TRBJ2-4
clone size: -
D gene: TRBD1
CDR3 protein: CSVEQRQGAKNIQYF
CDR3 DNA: TGCAGCGTTGAACAGCGACAGGGGGCCAAAAACATTCAGTACTTC

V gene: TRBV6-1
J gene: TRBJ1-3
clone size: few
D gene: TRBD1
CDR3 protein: CASGQGFGNTIYF
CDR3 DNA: TGTGCCAGCGGACAGGGGTTTGGAAACACCATATATTTT

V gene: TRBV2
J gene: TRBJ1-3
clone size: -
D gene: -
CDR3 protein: CASSADYGTIYF
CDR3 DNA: TGTGCCAGCAGTGCCGACTACGGCACCATATATTTT

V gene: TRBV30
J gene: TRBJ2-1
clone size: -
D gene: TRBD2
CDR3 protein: CAWLAGGPYNEQFF
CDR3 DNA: TGTGCCTGGTTGGCGGGGGGGCCCTACAATGAGCAGTTCTTC

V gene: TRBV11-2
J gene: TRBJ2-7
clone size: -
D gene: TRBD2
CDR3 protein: CASSLKGTSYYEQYF
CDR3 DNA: TGTGCCAGCAGCTTAAAAGGGACTAGCTACTACGAGCAGTACTTC

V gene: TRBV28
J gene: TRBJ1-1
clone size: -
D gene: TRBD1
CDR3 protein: CASSFRGMNTEAFF
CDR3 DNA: TGTGCCAGCAGTTTCAGGGGGATGAACACTGAAGCTTTCTTT

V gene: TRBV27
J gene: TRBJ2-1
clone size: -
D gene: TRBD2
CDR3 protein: CASSLPGLAFEQFF
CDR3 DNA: TGTGCCAGCAGTTTACCCGGACTAGCATTTGAGCAGTTCTTC

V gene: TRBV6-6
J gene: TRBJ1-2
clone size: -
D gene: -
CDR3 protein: CASSLQGTSDYGYTF
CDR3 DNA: TGTGCCAGCAGCCTGCAGGGAACGAGTGATTATGGCTACACCTTC

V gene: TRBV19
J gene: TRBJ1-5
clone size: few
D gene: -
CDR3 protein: CASIGVGEGGNQPQHF
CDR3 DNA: TGTGCCAGTATCGGCGTTGGGGAGGGAGGCAATCAGCCCCAGCATTTT

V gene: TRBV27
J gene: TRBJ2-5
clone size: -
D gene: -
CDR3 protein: CASSLGGDYQETQYF
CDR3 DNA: TGTGCCAGCAGTTTGGGCGGGGACTACCAAGAGACCCAGTACTTC

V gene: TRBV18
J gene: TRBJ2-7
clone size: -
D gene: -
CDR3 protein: CASSPEEYEQYF
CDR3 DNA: TGTGCCAGCTCACCAGAGGAATACGAGCAGTACTTC

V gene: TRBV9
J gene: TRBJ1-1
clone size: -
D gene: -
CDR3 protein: CASSVGGAGNTEAFF
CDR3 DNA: TGTGCCAGCAGCGTTGGGGGGGCGGGGAACACTGAAGCTTTCTTT

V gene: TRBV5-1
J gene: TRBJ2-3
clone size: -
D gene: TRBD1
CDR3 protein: CASSLGAGGSTDTQYF
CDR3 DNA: TGCGCCAGCAGCTTGGGTGCAGGGGGATCCACAGATACGCAGTATTTT

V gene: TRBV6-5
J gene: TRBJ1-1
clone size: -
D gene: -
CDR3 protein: CASSYGIQLNTEAFF
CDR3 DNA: TGTGCCAGCAGTTACGGCATACAGCTGAACACTGAAGCTTTCTTT

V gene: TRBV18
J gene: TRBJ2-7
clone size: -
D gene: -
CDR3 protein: CASSPQGLEGEQYF
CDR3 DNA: TGTGCCAGCTCACCTCAGGGGCTGGAAGGCGAGCAGTACTTC

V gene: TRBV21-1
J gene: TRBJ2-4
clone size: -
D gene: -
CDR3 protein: CASSKEPSRGAKNIQYF
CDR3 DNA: TGTGCCAGCAGCAAAGAGCCCTCTCGGGGGGCCAAAAACATTCAGTACTTC

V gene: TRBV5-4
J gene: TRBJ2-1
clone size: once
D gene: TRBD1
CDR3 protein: CASSLWGQYNEQFF
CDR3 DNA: TGTGCCAGCAGCTTGTGGGGACAGTACAATGAGCAGTTCTTC

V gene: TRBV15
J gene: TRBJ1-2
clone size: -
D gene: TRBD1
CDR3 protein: CATSTGTGRDYGYTF
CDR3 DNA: TGTGCCACCAGCACAGGGACAGGGAGGGACTATGGCTACACCTTC

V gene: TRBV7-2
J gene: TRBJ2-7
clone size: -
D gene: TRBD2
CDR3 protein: CASSLGLAGTYEQYF
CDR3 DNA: TGTGCCAGCAGCTTAGGACTAGCGGGGACCTACGAGCAGTACTTC

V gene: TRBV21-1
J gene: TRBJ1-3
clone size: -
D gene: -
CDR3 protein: CASSPNGRRSGNTIYF
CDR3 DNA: TGTGCCAGCAGCCCGAACGGCAGGCGCTCTGGAAACACCATATATTTT

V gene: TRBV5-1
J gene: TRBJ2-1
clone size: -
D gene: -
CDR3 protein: CASSLAVDQEGEQFF
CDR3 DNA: TGCGCCAGCAGCTTGGCCGTTGATCAGGAGGGTGAGCAGTTCTTC

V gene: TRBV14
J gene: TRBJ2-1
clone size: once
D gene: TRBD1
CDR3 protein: CASSHTSDRVHEQFF
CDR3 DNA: TGTGCCAGCAGCCACACCTCGGACAGGGTCCATGAGCAGTTCTTC

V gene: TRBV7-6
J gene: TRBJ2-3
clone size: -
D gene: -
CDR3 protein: CASSLLAQDTQYF
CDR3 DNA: TGTGCCAGCAGCTTACTAGCGCAAGATACGCAGTATTTT

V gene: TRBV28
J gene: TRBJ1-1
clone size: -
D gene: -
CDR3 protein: CASSLSGELEAFF
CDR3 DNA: TGTGCCAGCAGTTTGTCAGGGGAACTCGAAGCTTTCTTT

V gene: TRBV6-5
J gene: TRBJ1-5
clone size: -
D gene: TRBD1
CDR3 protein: CASRDRGQPQHF
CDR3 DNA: TGTGCCAGCAGGGACAGGGGCCAGCCCCAGCATTTT

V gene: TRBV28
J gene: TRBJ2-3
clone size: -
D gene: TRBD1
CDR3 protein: CASSRTGSLTYTDTQYF
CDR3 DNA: TGTGCCAGCAGCCGGACAGGCAGCTTAACCTACACAGATACGCAGTATTTT

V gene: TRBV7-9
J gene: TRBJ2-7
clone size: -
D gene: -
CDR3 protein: CASSFPSAYEQYF
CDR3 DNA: TGTGCCAGCAGCTTTCCTAGCGCCTACGAGCAGTACTTC

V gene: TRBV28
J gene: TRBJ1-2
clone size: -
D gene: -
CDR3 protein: CASSLYGRISYGYTF
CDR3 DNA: TGTGCCAGCAGTTTATATGGCAGGATCTCCTATGGCTACACCTTC

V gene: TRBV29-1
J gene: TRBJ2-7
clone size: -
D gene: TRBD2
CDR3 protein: CSVEALAGNEQYF
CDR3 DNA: TGCAGCGTTGAGGCGTTAGCGGGTAACGAGCAGTACTTC

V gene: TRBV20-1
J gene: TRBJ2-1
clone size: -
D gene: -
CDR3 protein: CSALSYNEQFF
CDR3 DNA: TGCAGTGCGCTATCCTACAATGAGCAGTTCTTC

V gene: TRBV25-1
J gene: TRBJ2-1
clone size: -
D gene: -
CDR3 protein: CASSVSGTYNEQFF
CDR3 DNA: TGTGCCAGCAGTGTGAGCGGTACGTACAATGAGCAGTTCTTC

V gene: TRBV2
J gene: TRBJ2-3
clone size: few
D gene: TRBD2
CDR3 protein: CASSEATSELTDTQYF
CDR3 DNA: TGTGCCAGCAGTGAAGCTACTAGCGAACTCACAGATACGCAGTATTTT

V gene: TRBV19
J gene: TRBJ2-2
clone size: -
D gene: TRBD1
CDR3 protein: CASTGTGDTGELFF
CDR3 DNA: TGTGCCAGTACCGGGACAGGGGACACCGGGGAGCTGTTTTTT

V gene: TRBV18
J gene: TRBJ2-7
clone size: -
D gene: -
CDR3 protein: CASSLKDGGFYEQYF
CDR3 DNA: TGTGCCAGCTCACTCAAGGACGGGGGTTTCTACGAGCAGTACTTC

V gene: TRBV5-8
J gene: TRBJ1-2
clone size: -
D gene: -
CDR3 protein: CASSTGGPNYGYTF
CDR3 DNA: TGTGCCAGCAGCACGGGGGGGCCTAACTATGGCTACACCTTC